What follows describes a single T cell receptor beta chain. Its antigen is still unknown. Each CDR3 protein is one row after TCRdb ran MiXCR on the 5' RACE reads. The table includes hundreds of thousands of distinct CDR3 sequences, over 9.5% detected once. The record originates from a study of CD8 T cells in ankylosing spondylitis. Notes on the study in general: Certain motif variants had earlier appeared in reactive arthritis synovial fluid and blood. A TCR beta motif made of fewer than 10 highly homologous variants seemed typical of ankylosing spondylitis blood.

Trimming took off 1 base at V and 1 base at J, with 15 bases between the two ends. Germline CDR1 SGHVS, CDR2 FQNEAQ. CDR3 length: 17 residues. Sequenced input: blood, either unsorted or a sorted T cell fraction (not recorded which). The chain employs TRBV7-8 and TRBJ2-3, with unresolved D. The receptor was derived from a male donor with ankylosing spondylitis. CDR3 sequence (DNA): TGTGCCAGCAGCTTAGTGGGTGGAGAGTTTGGCACAGATACGCAGTATTTT. It is translated as CASSLVGGEFGTDTQYF.